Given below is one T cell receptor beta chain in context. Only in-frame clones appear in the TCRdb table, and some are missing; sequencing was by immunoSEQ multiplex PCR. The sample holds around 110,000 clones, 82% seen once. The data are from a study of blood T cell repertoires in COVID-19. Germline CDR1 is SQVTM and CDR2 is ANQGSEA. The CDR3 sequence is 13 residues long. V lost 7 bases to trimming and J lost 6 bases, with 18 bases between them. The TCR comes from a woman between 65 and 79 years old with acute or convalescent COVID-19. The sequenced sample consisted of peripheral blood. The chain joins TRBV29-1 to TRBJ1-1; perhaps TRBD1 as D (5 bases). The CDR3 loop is CSAQGRLTPEAFF. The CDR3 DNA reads TGCAGCGCCCAGGGCAGGCTCACACCTGAAGCTTTCTTT.